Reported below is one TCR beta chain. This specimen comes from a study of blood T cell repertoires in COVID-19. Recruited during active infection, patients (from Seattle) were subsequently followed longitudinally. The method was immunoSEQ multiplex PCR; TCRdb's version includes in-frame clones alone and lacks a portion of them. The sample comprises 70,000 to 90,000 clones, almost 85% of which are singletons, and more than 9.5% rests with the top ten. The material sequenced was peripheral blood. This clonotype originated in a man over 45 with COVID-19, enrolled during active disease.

CDR3 amino acids: CASSSPGAGDTEAFF. CDR3 nucleotides: TGTGCCAGCAGTTCCCCGGGGGCGGGAGACACTGAAGCTTTCTTT. V and J are TRBV6-5 and TRBJ1-1, with D maybe TRBD1 (6 bases). This CDR3 comprises 15 residues. Germline assignment: CDR1 MNHEY and CDR2 SVGAGI. Trimming pared 4 bases from V and 3 bases from J, leaving 15 bases between.